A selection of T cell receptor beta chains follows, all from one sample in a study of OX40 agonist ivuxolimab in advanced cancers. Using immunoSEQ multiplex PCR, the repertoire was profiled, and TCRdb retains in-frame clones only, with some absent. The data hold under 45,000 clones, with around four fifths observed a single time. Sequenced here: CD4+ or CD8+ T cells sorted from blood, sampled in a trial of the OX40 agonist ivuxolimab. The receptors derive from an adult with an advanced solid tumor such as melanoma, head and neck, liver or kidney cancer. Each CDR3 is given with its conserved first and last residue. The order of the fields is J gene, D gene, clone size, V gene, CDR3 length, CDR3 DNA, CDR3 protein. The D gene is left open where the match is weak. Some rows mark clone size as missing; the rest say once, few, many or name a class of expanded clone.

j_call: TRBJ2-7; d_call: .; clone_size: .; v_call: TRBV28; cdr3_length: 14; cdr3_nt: TGTGCCAGCAGTTTAATGCAGACCTCCTACGAGCAGTACTTC; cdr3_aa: CASSLMQTSYEQYF
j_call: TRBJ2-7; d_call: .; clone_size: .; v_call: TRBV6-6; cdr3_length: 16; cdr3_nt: TGTGCCAGCAGTTACTCGGGCGGGACGAGCTCCTACGAGCAGTACTTC; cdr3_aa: CASSYSGGTSSYEQYF
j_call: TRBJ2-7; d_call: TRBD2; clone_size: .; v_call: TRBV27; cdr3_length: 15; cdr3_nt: TGTGCCAGCAGTTTAGGACTAGCGGGAGCTGACGAGCAGTACTTC; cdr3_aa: CASSLGLAGADEQYF
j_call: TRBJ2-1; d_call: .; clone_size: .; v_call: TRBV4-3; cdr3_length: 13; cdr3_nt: TGCGCCAGCAGCCGAGGACCCTTGCGTGAGCAGTTCTTC; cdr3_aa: CASSRGPLREQFF
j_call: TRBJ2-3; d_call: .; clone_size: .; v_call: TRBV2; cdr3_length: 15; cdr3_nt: TGTGCCAGCAGCCCGACGGGGGTAAGCACAGATACGCAGTATTTT; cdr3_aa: CASSPTGVSTDTQYF
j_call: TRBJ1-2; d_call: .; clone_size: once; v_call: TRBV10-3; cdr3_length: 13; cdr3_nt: TGTGCCATCAGTGCCAGTATCAACTATGGCTACACCTTC; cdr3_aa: CAISASINYGYTF
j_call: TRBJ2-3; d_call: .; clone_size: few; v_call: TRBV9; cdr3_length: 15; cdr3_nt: TGTGCCAGCAGCGTACTGTCTAGAAACACAGATACGCAGTATTTT; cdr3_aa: CASSVLSRNTDTQYF
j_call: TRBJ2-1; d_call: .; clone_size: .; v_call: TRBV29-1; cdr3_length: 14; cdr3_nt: TGCAGCGTTGTTCCGGCGGCGTCCTACAATGAGCAGTTCTTC; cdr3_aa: CSVVPAASYNEQFF
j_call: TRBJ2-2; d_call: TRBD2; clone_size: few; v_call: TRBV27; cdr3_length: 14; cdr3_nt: TGTGCCAGCAGTGGGGGGACTATTGCCGGGGAGCTGTTTTTT; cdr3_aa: CASSGGTIAGELFF
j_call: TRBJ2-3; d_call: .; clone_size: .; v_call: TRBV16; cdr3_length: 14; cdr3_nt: TGTGCCAGCAGCCCGGCAACAGGTACAGATACGCAGTATTTT; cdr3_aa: CASSPATGTDTQYF
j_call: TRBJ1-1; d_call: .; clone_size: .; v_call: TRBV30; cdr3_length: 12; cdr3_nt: TGTGCCTGGAGTGTAAACCGCCAAGAGGCTTTCTTT; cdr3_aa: CAWSVNRQEAFF
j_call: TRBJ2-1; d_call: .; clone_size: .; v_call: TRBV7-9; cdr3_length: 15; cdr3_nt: TGTGCCAGCAGCTTAAAAGGGGCTTGGTCCTTTGAGCAGTTCTTC; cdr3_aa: CASSLKGAWSFEQFF
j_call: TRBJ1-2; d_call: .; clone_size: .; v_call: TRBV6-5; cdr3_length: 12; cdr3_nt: TGTGCCAGCAGTTCACCCGGGTATGGCTACACCTTC; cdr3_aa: CASSSPGYGYTF
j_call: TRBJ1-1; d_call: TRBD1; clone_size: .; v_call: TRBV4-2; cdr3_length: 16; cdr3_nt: TGTGCCAGCAGCCGTCGACAGGGGGCGATGAACACTGAAGCTTTCTTT; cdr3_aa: CASSRRQGAMNTEAFF
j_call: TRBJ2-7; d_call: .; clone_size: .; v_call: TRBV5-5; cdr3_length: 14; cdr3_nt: TGTGCCAGCAGCCCCAAACCCCTAAATGGCGAGCAGTACTTC; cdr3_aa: CASSPKPLNGEQYF
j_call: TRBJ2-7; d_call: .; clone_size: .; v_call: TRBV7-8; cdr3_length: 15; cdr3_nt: TGTGCCAGCAGCTCTAAACGGGACGGAACCTACGAGCAGTACTTC; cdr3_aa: CASSSKRDGTYEQYF
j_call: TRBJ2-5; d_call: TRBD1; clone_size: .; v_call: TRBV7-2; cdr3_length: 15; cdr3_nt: TGTGCCAGCAGCTTGTCCCAGGGGGCGTTCGAGACCCAGTACTTC; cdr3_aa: CASSLSQGAFETQYF
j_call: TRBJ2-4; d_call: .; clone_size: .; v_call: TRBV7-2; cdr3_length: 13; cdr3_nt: TGTGCCAGCAGCTTATCTCGCGGAATTATTCAGTACTTC; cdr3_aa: CASSLSRGIIQYF
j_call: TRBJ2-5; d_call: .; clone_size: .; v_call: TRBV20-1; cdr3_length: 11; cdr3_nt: TGCAGTGCTTTAAATCAAGAGACCCAGTACTTC; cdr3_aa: CSALNQETQYF
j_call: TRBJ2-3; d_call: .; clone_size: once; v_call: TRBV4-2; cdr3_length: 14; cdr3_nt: TGTGCCAGCAGCCGGGGACTCTTTACAGATACGCAGTATTTT; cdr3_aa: CASSRGLFTDTQYF
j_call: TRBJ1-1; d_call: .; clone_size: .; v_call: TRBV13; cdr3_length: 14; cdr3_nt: TGTGCCAGCAGCTTAGGCCTAGCAAACACTGAAGCTTTCTTT; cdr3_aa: CASSLGLANTEAFF
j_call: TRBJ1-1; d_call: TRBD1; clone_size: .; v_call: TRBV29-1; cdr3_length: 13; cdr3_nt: TGCAGCGTTGCGACAGGGGGGCGAACTGAAGCTTTCTTT; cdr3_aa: CSVATGGRTEAFF
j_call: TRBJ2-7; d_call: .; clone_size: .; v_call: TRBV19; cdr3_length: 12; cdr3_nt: TGTGCCAGTAGTAACAGTCCCCTCGAGCAGTACTTC; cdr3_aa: CASSNSPLEQYF
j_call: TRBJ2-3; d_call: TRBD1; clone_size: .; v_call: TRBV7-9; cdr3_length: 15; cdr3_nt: TGTGCCAGCAGCTCCCGACAGGGTTCCACAGATACGCAGTATTTT; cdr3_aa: CASSSRQGSTDTQYF
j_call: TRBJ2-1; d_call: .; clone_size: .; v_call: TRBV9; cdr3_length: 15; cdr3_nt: TGTGCCAGCAGCGTAGGGGATCCGTCCTACAATGAGCAGTTCTTC; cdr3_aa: CASSVGDPSYNEQFF
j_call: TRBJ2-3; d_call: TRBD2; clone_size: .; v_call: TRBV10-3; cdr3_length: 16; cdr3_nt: TGTGCCATCAGTGGGTGGACTAGCGGGGGCCCAGATACGCAGTATTTT; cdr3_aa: CAISGWTSGGPDTQYF
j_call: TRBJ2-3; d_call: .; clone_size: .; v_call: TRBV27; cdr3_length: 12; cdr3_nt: TGTGCCAGCAGCCCGGGGGCAGATACGCAGTATTTT; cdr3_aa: CASSPGADTQYF
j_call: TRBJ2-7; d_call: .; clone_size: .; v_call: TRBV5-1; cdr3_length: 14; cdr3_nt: TGCGCCAGCAGCTTGGAGGGGCTTACATACGAGCAGTACTTC; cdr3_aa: CASSLEGLTYEQYF
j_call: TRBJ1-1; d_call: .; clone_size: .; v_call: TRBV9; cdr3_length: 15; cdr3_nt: TGTGCCAGCAGCCCACGCAGGGACATGAACACTGAAGCTTTCTTT; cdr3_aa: CASSPRRDMNTEAFF
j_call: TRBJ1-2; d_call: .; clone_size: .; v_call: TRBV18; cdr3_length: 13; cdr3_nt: TGTGCCAGCTCACCAGCCAGGGTAGATGGCTACACCTTC; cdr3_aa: CASSPARVDGYTF
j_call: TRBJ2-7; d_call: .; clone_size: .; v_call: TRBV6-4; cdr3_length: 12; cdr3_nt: TGTGCCAGCACAGGGGTCTCCTACGAGCAGTACTTC; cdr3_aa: CASTGVSYEQYF
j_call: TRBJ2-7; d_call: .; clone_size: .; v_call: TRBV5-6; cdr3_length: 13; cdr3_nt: TGTGCCAGCAGCTTAGACACCGCCTACGAGCAGTACTTC; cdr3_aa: CASSLDTAYEQYF
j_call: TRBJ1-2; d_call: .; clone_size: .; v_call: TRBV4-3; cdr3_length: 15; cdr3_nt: TGCGCCAGCAGCCAAGTAGTTGGAACGGGGGGTGGCTACACCTTC; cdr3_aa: CASSQVVGTGGGYTF
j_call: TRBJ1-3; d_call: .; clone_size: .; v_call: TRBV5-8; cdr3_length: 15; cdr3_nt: TGTGCCAGCAGCCCCCGCGGAGGGTCTGGAAACACCATATATTTT; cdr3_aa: CASSPRGGSGNTIYF
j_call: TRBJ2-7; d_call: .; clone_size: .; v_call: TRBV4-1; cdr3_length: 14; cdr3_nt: TGCGCCAGCAGCCAAGATCGTGGGGCCTACGAGCAGTACTTC; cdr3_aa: CASSQDRGAYEQYF
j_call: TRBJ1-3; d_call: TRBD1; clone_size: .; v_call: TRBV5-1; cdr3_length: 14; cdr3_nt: TGCGCCAGCAGCTCCGGGACAGAAGGAAACACCATATATTTT; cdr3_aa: CASSSGTEGNTIYF
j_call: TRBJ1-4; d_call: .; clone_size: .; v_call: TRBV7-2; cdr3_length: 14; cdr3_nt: TGTGCCAGCAGCTTAACGTGGGGGGATGAAAAACTGTTTTTT; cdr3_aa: CASSLTWGDEKLFF
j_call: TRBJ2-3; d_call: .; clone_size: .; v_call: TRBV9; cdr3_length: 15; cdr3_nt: TGTGCCAGCAGCGTAACACGACTTAGCACAGATACGCAGTATTTT; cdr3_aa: CASSVTRLSTDTQYF
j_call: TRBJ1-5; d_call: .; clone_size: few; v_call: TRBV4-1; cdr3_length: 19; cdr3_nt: TGCGCCAGCAGCCAAGATAAACGGACGAGACCTTATAGCAATCAGCCCCAGCATTTT; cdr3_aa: CASSQDKRTRPYSNQPQHF
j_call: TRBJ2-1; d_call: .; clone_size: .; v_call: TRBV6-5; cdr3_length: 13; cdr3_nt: TGTGCCAGCAGTTACTCGTACTACAATGAGCAGTTCTTC; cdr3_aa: CASSYSYYNEQFF
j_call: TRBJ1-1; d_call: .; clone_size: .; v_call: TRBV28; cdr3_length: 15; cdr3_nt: TGTGCCAGCAGTTTCCCCCGGGTTTCGAACACTGAAGCTTTCTTT; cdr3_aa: CASSFPRVSNTEAFF
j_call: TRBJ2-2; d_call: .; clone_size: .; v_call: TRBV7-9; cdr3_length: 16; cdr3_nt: TGTGCCAGCAGCCCTCGGACCTTTTTGGACACCGGGGAGCTGTTTTTT; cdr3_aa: CASSPRTFLDTGELFF
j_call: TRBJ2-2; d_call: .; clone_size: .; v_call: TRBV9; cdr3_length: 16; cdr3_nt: TGTGCCAGCAGCGTAGACCCCCGGGAGCGAAGCGGGGAGCTGTTTTTT; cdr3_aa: CASSVDPRERSGELFF
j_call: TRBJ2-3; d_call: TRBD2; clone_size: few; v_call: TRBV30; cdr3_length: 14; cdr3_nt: TGTGCCTGGAGTGTACTAGCGGGAGAGGATACGCAGTATTTT; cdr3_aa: CAWSVLAGEDTQYF
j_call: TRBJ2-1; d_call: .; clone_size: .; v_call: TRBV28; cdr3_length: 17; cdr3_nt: TGTGCCAGCAGTTTAATTGCAGGGACGCTATATGACAATGAGCAGTTCTTC; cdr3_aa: CASSLIAGTLYDNEQFF
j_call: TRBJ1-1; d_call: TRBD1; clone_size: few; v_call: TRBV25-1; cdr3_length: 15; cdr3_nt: TGTGCCAGCAGTGAGTCGGGACAGGGGAACACTGAAGCTTTCTTT; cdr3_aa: CASSESGQGNTEAFF
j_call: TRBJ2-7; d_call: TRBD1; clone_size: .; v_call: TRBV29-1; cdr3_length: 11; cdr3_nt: TGCAGCGTTGGGGGACAGTACGAGCAGTACTTC; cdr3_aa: CSVGGQYEQYF